The T cell receptor beta chain under discussion was sequenced for a study of blood T cell repertoires in COVID-19. TCRdb keeps only in-frame clones here, not all; method: immunoSEQ multiplex PCR. The sample has 200,000 to 300,000 clones, 75% to 95% seen once. With 2 bases clipped from V and 0 bases from J, the junction kept 10 bases outside the gene matches. The germline V gene encodes CDR1 LNHNV and CDR2 YYDKDF (reference sequence). The CDR3 is 17 residues long. The sequenced sample was peripheral blood. The chain couples TRBV15 to TRBJ2-7, with 7 bases lining up with TRBD1. This TCR was recovered from a person aged 18 to 35 with COVID-19, enrolled during active disease. CDR3 DNA: TGTGCCACCAGCAGATCATTGGGACAGCTAAACTCCTACGAGCAGTACTTC. Its protein product is CATSRSLGQLNSYEQYF.